The 32 T cell receptor beta chains in this list originate from one sample, sequenced in a study of blood T cell repertoires in COVID-19. Profiled with immunoSEQ multiplex PCR; TCRdb holds only in-frame clones, not every one. The repertoire has fewer than 200,000 clones, about 85% of them found once; the top ten carry over 7.5%. Sequencing was performed on peripheral blood. These receptors came from a woman older than 75 with acute or convalescent COVID-19.

The CDR3: CAISRQGLNTEAFF. As DNA, the CDR3 is TGTGCCATCAGTAGACAGGGCCTGAACACTGAAGCTTTCTTT. The chain uses TRBV10-3 and TRBJ1-1, with TRBD1 matching over 7 bases. J gave up 0 bases and V 5 bases, and 3 bases lay outside the gene matches. This CDR3 is built from 14 residues. From germline, CDR1 is ENHRY and CDR2 SYGVKD.

The rearrangement links TRBV9 to TRBJ2-1; perhaps TRBD2 as D (5 bases). The CDR3 consists of 17 residues. CDR1 SGDLS and CDR2 YYNGEE come from the germline V gene. The V gene lost 0 bases and the J gene lost 1 base, with 14 bases spanning the gap. CDR3 in DNA: TGTGCCAGCAGCGTAGGGGATCCGGGGAAATCCTACAATGAGCAGTTCTTC. This gives the protein CASSVGDPGKSYNEQFF.

The chain joins TRBV9 to TRBJ1-1; D is ambiguous. CDR3 length: 13 residues. Trimming pared 2 bases from V and 5 bases from J, leaving 10 bases between. Germline loops: CDR1 SGDLS, CDR2 YYNGEE. The CDR3 sequence is CASSVGSGTEAFF. CDR3 sequence (DNA): TGTGCCAGCAGCGTGGGGAGCGGGACTGAAGCTTTCTTT. Looking up the rest from reference TRBV9 and TRBJ1-1 gives the full variable domain: DSGVTQTPKHLITATGQRVTLRCSPRSGDLSVYWYQQSLDQGLQFLIQYYNGEERAKGNILERFSAQQFPDLHSELNLSSLELGDSALYFCASSVGSGTEAFFGQGTRLTVV.

This clone was detected a few times. The chain couples TRBV6-2 or TRBV6-3 to TRBJ1-1; perhaps TRBD1 as D (6 bases). This CDR3 has 12 residues. Trimming stripped 6 bases from V and 8 bases from J, with 13 bases between. Germline assignment: CDR1 MNHEY and CDR2 SVGEGT. Here the CDR3 reads CASSDLGQEAFF. DNA of the CDR3: TGTGCCAGCAGCGATCTCGGACAGGAAGCTTTCTTT.

The chain has TRBV12-3 or TRBV12-4 and TRBJ1-1; D uncertain. V was pared by 7 bases and J by 4 bases, with 10 bases between. This CDR3 region has 12 residues. The CDR3 region is CASTAGSTEAFF. CDR3 bases: TGTGCCAGCACAGCAGGTAGCACTGAAGCTTTCTTT.

The chain has TRBV24-1 and TRBJ2-2, with TRBD1 as a possible D gene (5 bases). Trimming pared 4 bases from V and 1 base from J, leaving 12 bases between. Germline V CDR1 and CDR2: KGHDR, SFDVKD. This CDR3 comprises 16 residues. The CDR3 sequence: CATSETGPQNTGELFF. Here the CDR3 DNA reads TGTGCCACCAGTGAAACAGGCCCTCAGAACACCGGGGAGCTGTTTTTT.

The rearrangement links TRBV19 to TRBJ2-1, with 8 nucleotides matching TRBD1. The CDR3 sequence is 15 residues long. The junction had 4 bases not matched to a gene; V was cut back by 4 bases and J by 2 bases. Germline V gene lookup returns CDR1 LNHDA and CDR2 SQIVND (reference sequence). DNA of the CDR3: TGTGCCAGTAGTAGACGGACAGGGACCTACAATGAGCAGTTCTTC. Its translation: CASSRRTGTYNEQFF.

The chain combines TRBV3-1 (or the pseudogene TRBV3-2) with TRBJ2-4; tentative D call: TRBD2 (5 bases). CDR1 is LGHDT and CDR2 is YNNKEL in the germline V gene (reference sequence). Trimming took off 1 base at V and 6 bases at J, with 19 bases between the two ends. The CDR3 is made up of 17 amino acids. CDR3: CASSQVGDWRRRNIQYF. The CDR3 DNA is TGTGCCAGCAGCCAAGTCGGAGACTGGAGGAGGAGAAACATTCAGTACTTC.

This clone has a handful of counts. The chain couples TRBV5-4 to TRBJ1-4, with a possible D match to TRBD1 (5 bases). V was trimmed by 3 bases and J by 5 bases, leaving 14 bases between them. Germline V CDR1 and CDR2: SGHNT, YYREEE (reference sequence). The CDR3 totals 15 residues. The CDR3 region is CASSSNSGGNEKLFF. DNA for the CDR3: TGTGCCAGCAGCTCGAACTCGGGGGGAAATGAAAAACTGTTTTTT.

The rearrangement joins TRBV18 to TRBJ2-1, with D maybe TRBD2 (7 bases). This CDR3 region has 19 residues. CDR1 is KGHSH, CDR2 LQKENI, per germline. V was cut by 3 bases and J by 0 bases, with 21 bases left in between. The CDR3 is CASSPYVAGALHSYNEQFF. The CDR3 coding sequence is TGTGCCAGCTCACCTTACGTCGCGGGGGCCTTACACTCCTACAATGAGCAGTTCTTC.

The rearrangement links TRBV2 to TRBJ1-4, with 7 bases lining up with TRBD1. Germline CDR1 SNHLY, CDR2 FYNNEI. This CDR3 region has 14 residues. Trimming took 6 bases from V and 7 from J; bases not matched to a gene: 8. Here the CDR3 reads CASRGDRGFEKLFF. In DNA form, the CDR3 reads TGTGCCAGCAGGGGGGACAGAGGATTTGAAAAACTGTTTTTT.

V is TRBV5-4 and J is TRBJ2-2; 7 nucleotides agree with TRBD1. This CDR3 is built from 15 residues. Trimming at V came to 4 bases and at J to 6 bases, leaving 9 bases not matched to a gene. Looked up from germline, CDR1 is SGHNT and CDR2 is YYREEE (reference sequence). The chain's CDR3 is CASSQTGAGPGELFF. In DNA form, the CDR3 reads TGTGCCAGCAGCCAAACAGGGGCCGGGCCCGGGGAGCTGTTTTTT.

The chain has TRBV29-1 and TRBJ1-2, with a weak D call TRBD1 (5 bases). CDR1 SQVTM and CDR2 ANQGSEA come from the germline V gene. This CDR3 comprises 12 residues. Trimming pared 4 bases from V and 8 bases from J, leaving 14 bases between. The CDR3 nucleotides are TGCAGCGTTGGGACAACTCCTCTGGGCTACACCTTC. Translated: CSVGTTPLGYTF. Variable domain in full (rest from reference TRBV29-1 and TRBJ1-2): SAVISQKPSRDICQRGTSLTIQCQVDSQVTMMFWYRQQPGQSLTLIATANQGSEATYESGFVIDKFPISRPNLTFSTLTVSNMSPEDSSIYLCSVGTTPLGYTFGSGTRLTVV.

The chain uses TRBV20-1 and TRBJ2-7; D is possibly TRBD2 (6 bases). The CDR3 runs to 12 residues. Germline CDR1 DFQATT, CDR2 SNEGSKA (reference sequence). Trimming pared 3 bases from V and 5 bases from J, leaving 11 bases between. Here the CDR3 DNA reads TGCAGTGCTAGTTATCTAGCGAACGAGCAGTACTTC. As protein: CSASYLANEQYF.

The V gene is TRBV15, the J gene TRBJ2-7; weak D call: TRBD2 (5 bases). Germline CDR1 and CDR2: LNHNV and YYDKDF (reference sequence). This CDR3 comprises 15 residues. Trimming cost V 2 bases and J 1 base, with 12 bases left between them. The CDR3 is CATSRSGLPSYEQYF. The CDR3 DNA reads TGTGCCACCAGCAGATCCGGACTTCCATCCTACGAGCAGTACTTC. The variable domain in full, with the rest retrieved from reference TRBV15 and TRBJ2-7, is DAMVIQNPRYQVTQFGKPVTLSCSQTLNHNVMYWYQQKSSQAPKLLFHYYDKDFNNEADTPDNFQSRRPNTSFCFLDIRSPGLGDTAMYLCATSRSGLPSYEQYFGPGTRLTVT.

The chain is built from TRBV5-8 and TRBJ1-4; possibly TRBD1 for D (5 bases). This CDR3 region has 14 residues. V was clipped by 6 bases and J by 4 bases, with 13 bases between them. Germline-derived CDR1 and CDR2 are SGHTS and YDEGEE. CDR3 in DNA: TGTGCCAGCAACCTAGGACACCATAATGAAAAACTGTTTTTT. It encodes CASNLGHHNEKLFF.

The chain joins TRBV5-4 to TRBJ1-2; perhaps TRBD1 as D (6 bases). The CDR3 runs 13 residues. Germline-derived CDR1 and CDR2 are SGHNT and YYREEE (reference sequence). Trimming removed 4 bases at V and 8 bases at J, with 15 bases between. CDR3 nucleotide sequence: TGTGCCAGCAGCCCAAGGGGGACGTGGGGCTACACCTTC. Translation: CASSPRGTWGYTF. Full variable domain (outside the CDR3, taken from reference TRBV5-4 and TRBJ1-2): ETGVTQSPTHLIKTRGQQVTLRCSSQSGHNTVSWYQQALGQGPQFIFQYYREEENGRGNFPPRFSGLQFPNYSSELNVNALELDDSALYLCASSPRGTWGYTFGSGTRLTVV.

The V call is TRBV7-9, the J call TRBJ1-1; tentative D call: TRBD1 (6 bases). Germline V gene sequence: CDR1 SEHNR, CDR2 FQNEAQ (reference sequence). This CDR3 has 11 amino acids. Trimming removed 7 bases at V and 10 bases at J, with 13 bases between. The CDR3 reads CASNWGGGAFF. The CDR3 bases are TGTGCCAGCAACTGGGGAGGGGGAGCTTTCTTT.

The CDR3 nucleotides read TGTGCCAGCAGCCCCCAGGGGGCGCGGGGGTATGGCTACACCTTC. Residues: CASSPQGARGYGYTF. V is TRBV11-2 and J is TRBJ1-2; 8 bases match TRBD1. Germline V gives CDR1 SGHAT, CDR2 FQNNGV. The CDR3 totals 15 residues. Trimming took 5 bases from V and 5 from J; bases not matched to a gene: 10.

The chain has TRBV3-1 (or the pseudogene TRBV3-2) and TRBJ2-2, with TRBD1 identical over 9 bases. The V gene end was trimmed by 8 bases and the J gene end by 2 bases; junction bases not matched to a gene: 12. From germline, CDR1 is LGHDT and CDR2 YNNKEL (reference sequence). CDR3 size: 17 residues. The CDR3 spells CASEAGGQGQNTGELFF. CDR3 DNA sequence: TGTGCCAGCGAGGCAGGGGGACAGGGTCAAAACACCGGGGAGCTGTTTTTT.

The chain couples TRBV25-1 to TRBJ1-3; TRBD1 matches 7 bases. After removal of 7 bases from V and 2 bases from J, the junction contained 5 bases not matched to a gene. The germline CDR1 and CDR2 sequences are MGHDK and SYGVNS. The length of the CDR3 is 14 residues. The CDR3 loop is CASTSRGTGNTIYF. As DNA, the CDR3 is TGTGCCAGCACTTCCAGGGGGACTGGAAACACCATATATTTT.

The gene calls are TRBV25-1 and TRBJ2-3; 13 bases match TRBD2. V lost 11 bases and J lost 2; bases outside the gene matches: 7. The CDR3 spans 15 residues. Germline V gene sequence: CDR1 MGHDK, CDR2 SYGVNS. The CDR3: CAASGTSGVTDTQYF. The CDR3 bases are TGTGCCGCCTCCGGGACTAGCGGGGTCACAGATACGCAGTATTTT.

This clone was observed a few times. V and J are TRBV9 and TRBJ1-3; TRBD1 agrees at 10 bases. V was pared by 0 bases and J by 0 bases, with 18 bases of the junction left unmatched. Germline CDR1 reads SGDLS; CDR2 reads YYNGEE. The CDR3 extends over 22 amino acids. The CDR3 DNA follows: TGTGCCAGCAGCGTAGGATTTATACGGGACAGGGGCCTCCTAAGCTCTGGAAACACCATATATTTT. Amino acids: CASSVGFIRDRGLLSSGNTIYF.

V usage is TRBV19 and J usage is TRBJ1-6; D is unclear. Trimming stripped 2 bases from V and 11 bases from J, with 10 bases between. There are 13 residues in the CDR3. Per germline, CDR1 LNHDA and CDR2 SQIVND (reference sequence). DNA for the CDR3: TGTGCCAGTAGTATAATCGAGGGTCCACCCCTCCACTTT. The encoded protein is CASSIIEGPPLHF.

The rearrangement joins TRBV18 to TRBJ1-2; D unclear. The germline V and J ends were trimmed by 3 bases and 5 bases, with 10 bases remaining between them. Germline V lookup: CDR1 KGHSH, CDR2 LQKENI. The CDR3 has 13 residues. The CDR3 is CASSPLAEYGYTF. CDR3 nucleotides: TGTGCCAGCTCACCTCTAGCGGAGTATGGCTACACCTTC.

The chain employs TRBV30 and TRBJ1-3; 8 bases are a match to TRBD1. Germline CDR1 is GTSNPN and CDR2 is SVGIG (reference sequence). V trimming: 0 bases; J trimming: 4 bases; junction bases outside the gene matches: 8. This CDR3 region has 16 residues. The CDR3 reads CAWSVRRGQEGNTIYF. Written as DNA, the CDR3 is TGTGCCTGGAGTGTACGCAGGGGGCAAGAAGGAAACACCATATATTTT.

The rearrangement joins TRBV6-4 to TRBJ1-2; D call uncertain. This CDR3 contains 15 residues. Germline CDR1 and CDR2: MRHNA and SNTAGT. V was pared by 7 bases and J by 4 bases, with 19 bases between. The CDR3 loop is CASTLREGGLYGYTF. CDR3 DNA: TGTGCCAGCACTCTGAGGGAGGGAGGTCTCTATGGCTACACCTTC.

V is TRBV30 and J is TRBJ2-7; 11 positions agree with TRBD1. After removal of 5 bases from V and 6 bases from J, the junction contained 9 bases not matched to a gene. Germline V gene sequence: CDR1 GTSNPN, CDR2 SVGIG (reference sequence). The length of the CDR3 is 14 residues. The chain's CDR3 is CAWAFGQGAVEQYF. CDR3 nucleotides: TGTGCCTGGGCCTTCGGACAGGGGGCGGTCGAGCAGTACTTC.

The chain links TRBV5-1 to TRBJ2-7; TRBD2 aligns across 11 bases. The ends lost 5 bases at V and 7 bases at J; junction bases unmatched: 11. The CDR3 is 15 amino acids. Germline CDR1 and CDR2: SGHRS and YFSETQ. CDR3 in DNA: TGCGCCAGCAGTCATTCTAGCGGGGGGCCTCTGGAGCAGTACTTC. The encoded protein is CASSHSSGGPLEQYF.

This chain connects TRBV2 to TRBJ2-3; 7 nucleotides align to TRBD1. Germline CDR1 is SNHLY and CDR2 is FYNNEI. This CDR3 has 14 amino acids. Trimming removed 6 bases from V and 10 bases from J; junction bases left unmatched: 13. DNA of the CDR3: TGTGCCAGCAGCCCCGACAGGGATACCCGTCCGCAGTATTTT. Protein sequence: CASSPDRDTRPQYF.

CDR3 sequence reads: CASSLTGKMNTEAFF. The CDR3, as DNA: TGTGCCAGCAGCTTGACAGGGAAAATGAACACTGAAGCTTTCTTT. The genes are TRBV7-3 and TRBJ1-1; 7 nucleotides agree with TRBD1. The germline gives CDR1 SGHTA, CDR2 FQGTGA. The trim removed 3 bases at V and 0 bases at J, leaving 4 bases unmatched. The CDR3 is 15 amino acids. Based on the CDR3 plus reference TRBV7-3 and TRBJ1-1, the full variable domain is GAGVSQTPSNKVTEKGKYVELRCDPISGHTALYWYRQSLGQGPEFLIYFQGTGAADDSGLPNDRFFAVRPEGSVSTLKIQRTERGDSAVYLCASSLTGKMNTEAFFGQGTRLTVV.

The chain links TRBV5-5 to TRBJ2-1; 10 positions agree with TRBD2. The CDR3 runs to 15 residues. V was clipped by 4 bases and J by 3 bases; unmatched bases: 4. Looked up from germline, CDR1 is SGHKS and CDR2 is YYEKEE (reference sequence). In DNA, the CDR3 is TGTGCCAGCAGCCCGAGCGGGGGGGACTACAATGAGCAGTTCTTC. Its translation is CASSPSGGDYNEQFF.